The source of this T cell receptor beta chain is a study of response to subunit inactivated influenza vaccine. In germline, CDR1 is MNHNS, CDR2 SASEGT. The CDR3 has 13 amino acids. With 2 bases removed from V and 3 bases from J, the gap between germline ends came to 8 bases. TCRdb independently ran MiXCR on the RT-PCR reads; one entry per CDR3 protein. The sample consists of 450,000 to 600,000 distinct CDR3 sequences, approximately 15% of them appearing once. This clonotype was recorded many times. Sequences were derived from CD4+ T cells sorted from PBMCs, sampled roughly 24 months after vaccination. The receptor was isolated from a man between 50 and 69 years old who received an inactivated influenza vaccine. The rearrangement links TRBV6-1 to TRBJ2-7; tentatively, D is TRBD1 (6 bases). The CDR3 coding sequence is TGTGCCAGCAGTGAACGACAGGACTACGAGCAGTACTTC. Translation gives CASSERQDYEQYF.